One sample yielded the 31 T cell receptor beta chains listed below, sequenced in a study of cytomegalovirus exposure and HLA in healthy donors. Amplification used 60 Vbeta primers and 13 Jbeta primers. Assay used: immunoSEQ multiplex PCR; TCRdb lists only in-frame clones, some missing. In the table there are roughly 93,000 clones, about 76% of which are singletons. The material sequenced was PBMCs. These receptor sequences come from a human donor in good health.

This clone was counted a single time. This chain connects TRBV2 to TRBJ2-5, with TRBD1 matching over 9 bases. V lost 6 bases to trimming and J lost 4 bases; unmatched junction nucleotides: 6. This CDR3 has 14 residues. Per the germline V gene, CDR1 is SNHLY and CDR2 is FYNNEI. CDR3 sequence (DNA): TGTGCCAGCAGGGAACACAGGGGGCGAGAGACCCAGTACTTC. This encodes CASREHRGRETQYF.

This clone was picked up many times. V usage is TRBV11-2 and J usage is TRBJ1-2; D call uncertain. The CDR3 has 13 amino acids. The germline gives CDR1 SGHAT, CDR2 FQNNGV. V lost 5 bases, J lost 6 bases, and 13 bases lay in between. Here the CDR3 reads CASSDGGEDGYTF. In nucleotides, the CDR3 is TGTGCCAGCAGCGATGGAGGCGAGGATGGCTACACCTTC.

This chain joins TRBV10-3 and TRBJ2-7, with 12 nucleotides matching TRBD2. The CDR3 contains 13 residues. The germline gives CDR1 ENHRY, CDR2 SYGVKD. With 3 bases clipped from V and 11 bases from J, the junction kept 5 bases outside the gene matches. The CDR3 region has the DNA TGTGCCATCAGTGACTCGACTAGCGGGAGTAAGTACTTC. Residues: CAISDSTSGSKYF.

The chain uses TRBV6-5 and TRBJ2-3, with 8 bases matching TRBD1. The V segment lost 5 bases and the J segment 4 bases; nucleotides outside the gene matches: 8. Germline V gene sequence: CDR1 MNHEY, CDR2 SVGAGI. CDR3 size: 15 residues. Here the CDR3 reads CASSLDRGHSDTQYF. The CDR3 bases are TGTGCCAGCAGTCTTGACAGGGGTCATTCAGATACGCAGTATTTT.

V is TRBV5-1 and J is TRBJ1-1, with 8 bases fitting TRBD1. V was pared by 0 bases and J by 3 bases, with 13 bases of the junction left unmatched. Germline CDR1 SGHRS, CDR2 YFSETQ. The CDR3 is 18 residues long. In DNA, the CDR3 is TGCGCCAGCAGCTTGGCCTACCGGACAGGGCTTTTTGACACTGAAGCTTTCTTT. Its translation is CASSLAYRTGLFDTEAFF.

The chain has TRBV9 and TRBJ1-5, with D perhaps TRBD1 (6 bases). The CDR3 loop spans 15 amino acids. Deletions cut 4 bases from V and 7 bases from J, with 18 bases between. Germline CDR1 and CDR2: SGDLS and YYNGEE. The CDR3 nucleotides are TGTGCCAGCAGCCTAAGGGGGGGACCCAACCAGCCCCAGCATTTT. This gives the protein CASSLRGGPNQPQHF.

V and J are TRBV20-1 and TRBJ2-7; D remains ambiguous. V lost 1 base and J lost 3, with 4 bases in between. Germline assignment: CDR1 DFQATT and CDR2 SNEGSKA (reference sequence). The CDR3 length is 11 residues. Here the CDR3 reads CSARAVYEQYF. The CDR3 nucleotides read TGCAGTGCTAGAGCCGTCTACGAGCAGTACTTC.

The chain combines TRBV7-9 with TRBJ2-5; TRBD1 is a possible D gene (6 bases). Germline V gene sequence: CDR1 SEHNR, CDR2 FQNEAQ (reference sequence). Between the trimmed V and J ends, which lost 5 bases and 5 bases, there was a span of 15 bases. This CDR3 comprises 14 residues. The CDR3 DNA follows: TGTGCCAGCAGCCCCGGACAGCCCGCCGAGACCCAGTACTTC. This gives the protein CASSPGQPAETQYF.

V gene TRBV4-3 combines with J gene TRBJ1-2; TRBD1 agrees at 9 bases. V trimming: 0 bases; J trimming: 5 bases; junction bases outside the gene matches: 10. Germline V lookup: CDR1 LGHNA, CDR2 YSLEER. CDR3 size: 17 residues. CDR3 in amino acids: CASSQEPYSGTGYGYTF. The CDR3 nucleotides read TGCGCCAGCAGCCAAGAACCTTATTCTGGGACAGGGTATGGCTACACCTTC.

Only one count was recorded for this clone. This sequence joins TRBV5-1 and TRBJ2-1; tentatively, D is TRBD1 (7 bases). Deletions cut 6 bases from V and 9 bases from J, with 13 bases between. Germline loops: CDR1 SGHRS, CDR2 YFSETQ. This CDR3 comprises 12 residues. CDR3 amino acids: CASTVQGGEQFF. The CDR3, as DNA: TGCGCCAGCACCGTCCAGGGGGGTGAGCAGTTCTTC.

The chain couples TRBV5-8 to TRBJ1-4; the D is unclear. The V and J ends lost 4 bases and 8 bases respectively, with 18 bases between them. The length of the CDR3 is 15 residues. Germline CDR1 reads SGHTS; CDR2 reads YDEGEE. CDR3 amino acids: CASSRYREAGEKLFF. The CDR3 DNA is TGTGCCAGCAGCCGGTACCGAGAGGCCGGGGAAAAACTGTTTTTT.

The chain combines TRBV14 with TRBJ2-2; D unclear. V lost 5 bases to trimming and J lost 5 bases, with 12 bases between them. CDR3 length: 14 amino acids. Per germline, CDR1 SGHDN and CDR2 FVKESK. For the CDR3, the DNA is TGTGCCAGCAGCGTTGCAGGATCGACCGGGGAGCTGTTTTTT. Translation: CASSVAGSTGELFF.

The chain uses TRBV14 and TRBJ1-2; a possible D gene is TRBD1 (5 bases). V lost 0 bases, J lost 4 bases, and 9 bases lay in between. The CDR3 is 14 amino acids. CDR1 and CDR2 from the germline V gene are SGHDN and FVKESK. As DNA, the CDR3 is TGTGCCAGCAGCCAAGATCTAAGGGGCTATGGCTACACCTTC. Translating gives CASSQDLRGYGYTF.

About this clone: Mismatch with germline at one junction end may stem from a read error. V and J are TRBV18 and TRBJ1-5; 9 nucleotides match TRBD1. CDR1 and CDR2 from the germline V gene are KGHSH and LQKENI. The CDR3 is 14 amino acids. The chain's CDR3 is CTSSPDRGVQPQHF. DNA for the CDR3: TGTACCAGCTCACCCGACAGGGGGGTTCAGCCCCAGCATTTT.

This chain uses TRBV27 with TRBJ1-1; 11 nucleotides agree with TRBD1. With V trimmed by 8 bases and J by 3 bases, 5 bases remained unmatched. The CDR3 totals 14 residues. Germline CDR1 MNHEY, CDR2 SMNVEV (reference sequence). The CDR3 coding sequence is TGTGCCAGCCGGTTGGACAGGGGGCACACTGAAGCTTTCTTT. As protein: CASRLDRGHTEAFF.

The chain joins TRBV5-1 to TRBJ2-1, with 16 bases lining up with TRBD2. V gave up 2 bases and J gave up 7 bases; unmatched junction bases: 12. Germline V lookup: CDR1 SGHRS, CDR2 YFSETQ. There are 19 residues in the CDR3. This CDR3 is CASSLLPPGLAGGPNEQFF. CDR3 in DNA: TGCGCCAGCAGCTTACTTCCGCCGGGACTAGCGGGGGGGCCGAATGAGCAGTTCTTC.

This clone was found a few times. The chain couples TRBV15 to TRBJ1-1, with D unclear. Trimming took off 0 bases at V and 5 bases at J, with 7 bases between the two ends. This CDR3 comprises 13 residues. Germline V CDR1 and CDR2: LNHNV, YYDKDF (reference sequence). The CDR3 region has the DNA TGTGCCACCAGCAGAGATCGAGGGACTGAAGCTTTCTTT. It codes for CATSRDRGTEAFF.

This chain uses TRBV6-5 with TRBJ1-6; perhaps TRBD1 as D (5 bases). Trimming took 6 bases from V and 4 from J, leaving 13 bases between them. The CDR3 spans 15 residues. Germline V CDR1 and CDR2: MNHEY, SVGAGI. This CDR3 is CASRGAAGYNSPLHF. The CDR3 DNA sequence: TGTGCCAGCAGAGGGGCAGCAGGTTATAATTCACCCCTCCACTTT.

The rearrangement links TRBV5-6 to TRBJ1-1; the D gene is possibly TRBD1 (5 bases). V was clipped by 0 bases and J by 1 base, with 7 bases between them. CDR1 and CDR2 from the germline V gene are SGHDT and YYEEEE. CDR3 length: 14 amino acids. The CDR3 region is CASSLAGQNTEAFF. DNA of the CDR3: TGTGCCAGCAGCTTGGCAGGGCAGAACACTGAAGCTTTCTTT.

For this clone: Other DNA sequences within the sample encode an identical CDR3. CDR3 residues: CASSSTGLIYGYTF. The CDR3 bases are TGTGCCAGCAGCTCGACAGGGCTGATCTATGGCTACACCTTC. The chain couples TRBV5-4 to TRBJ1-2, with 7 bases fitting TRBD1. Trimming removed 3 bases from V and 4 bases from J; junction bases left unmatched: 6. This CDR3 spans 14 amino acids. Germline CDR1 is SGHNT and CDR2 is YYREEE (reference sequence).

This chain links TRBV5-6 with TRBJ2-7; 7 positions agree with TRBD2. The V gene's germline CDR1 is SGHDT and CDR2 YYEEEE. J lost 5 bases, V lost 0 bases, and 5 bases had no gene match. The CDR3 is made up of 14 amino acids. Here the CDR3 reads CASSLVAGEDEQYF. The CDR3 DNA is TGTGCCAGCAGCTTGGTTGCGGGAGAAGACGAGCAGTACTTC.

This sequence joins TRBV19 and TRBJ1-2, with D uncertain. Trimming took 2 bases from V and 4 from J, leaving 14 bases between them. The V gene's germline CDR1 is LNHDA and CDR2 SQIVND (reference sequence). The CDR3 runs to 15 residues. The CDR3 region has the DNA TGTGCCAGTAGTATAAGGAGGGAGATGGGCTATGGCTACACCTTC. As protein: CASSIRREMGYGYTF.

This clone showed up just a few times. This sequence joins TRBV30 and TRBJ1-1; the match to TRBD1 covers 9 bases. The length of the CDR3 is 15 residues. The germline gives CDR1 GTSNPN, CDR2 SVGIG (reference sequence). Germline trimming cut 4 bases from V and 0 bases from J; bases unmatched to any gene: 6. The CDR3 sequence is CAWNPGQGLNTEAFF. The CDR3 DNA follows: TGTGCCTGGAACCCGGGACAGGGCTTGAACACTGAAGCTTTCTTT.

The chain joins TRBV5-1 to TRBJ1-2, with D hard to call. With 0 bases removed from V and 7 bases from J, the gap between germline ends came to 10 bases. From germline, CDR1 is SGHRS and CDR2 YFSETQ. This CDR3 has 13 amino acids. CDR3 region: CASSLAGPGGYTF. CDR3 bases: TGCGCCAGCAGCTTGGCCGGTCCGGGTGGCTACACCTTC. Full variable domain (remainder filled in from reference TRBV5-1 and TRBJ1-2): KAGVTQTPRYLIKTRGQQVTLSCSPISGHRSVSWYQQTPGQGLQFLFEYFSETQRNKGNFPGRFSGRQFSNSRSEMNVSTLELGDSALYLCASSLAGPGGYTFGSGTRLTVV.

This clone showed up just once. The genes are TRBV5-1 and TRBJ2-1; the D gene is possibly TRBD1 (6 bases). With 4 bases removed from V and 2 bases from J, the gap between germline ends came to 16 bases. This CDR3 region has 16 residues. Germline V gene data show CDR1 as SGHRS and CDR2 as YFSETQ. The CDR3 sequence: CASSTARQGPYNEQFF. CDR3 DNA: TGCGCCAGCAGCACGGCCCGGCAGGGGCCCTACAATGAGCAGTTCTTC. Filled out from reference TRBV5-1 and TRBJ2-1, the complete variable domain reads KAGVTQTPRYLIKTRGQQVTLSCSPISGHRSVSWYQQTPGQGLQFLFEYFSETQRNKGNFPGRFSGRQFSNSRSEMNVSTLELGDSALYLCASSTARQGPYNEQFFGPGTRLTVL.

This clone was recorded only once. The chain couples TRBV27 to TRBJ1-1, with D perhaps TRBD1 (6 bases). From germline, CDR1 is MNHEY and CDR2 SMNVEV (reference sequence). V gave up 4 bases and J gave up 1 base, with 13 bases separating them. The CDR3 has 15 amino acids. CDR3 sequence reads: CASSSGGGKNTEAFF. The CDR3 DNA follows: TGTGCCAGCAGTTCTGGGGGGGGCAAGAACACTGAAGCTTTCTTT.

The chain employs TRBV7-9 and TRBJ2-3, with a tentative D call TRBD1 (5 bases). The CDR3 is 12 amino acids. CDR1 and CDR2 from the germline V gene are SEHNR and FQNEAQ (reference sequence). V lost 0 bases and J lost 10, with 8 bases in between. The CDR3 region has the DNA TGTGCCAGCAGCTTAGCCAGGGTGTCGCAGTATTTT. Protein product: CASSLARVSQYF.

The chain joins TRBV19 to TRBJ1-5; D not resolved. V lost 4 bases and J lost 3, with 13 bases in between. The CDR3 length is 15 residues. Germline-derived CDR1 and CDR2 are LNHDA and SQIVND (reference sequence). CDR3 sequence: CASSTLGSTNQPQHF. The CDR3 nucleotides read TGTGCCAGTAGTACCCTAGGGAGCACCAATCAGCCCCAGCATTTT.

V usage is TRBV6-1 and J usage is TRBJ2-7; no clear D. Per germline, CDR1 MNHNS and CDR2 SASEGT. The CDR3 is 12 amino acids. Trimming removed 5 bases from V and 3 bases from J, with 8 bases in between. In DNA, the CDR3 is TGTGCCAGCAGTTCGGTGATCTACGAGCAGTACTTC. Encoded protein: CASSSVIYEQYF.

The chain has TRBV5-4 and TRBJ2-1; tentative D call: TRBD2 (7 bases). Germline lookup yields CDR1 SGHNT and CDR2 YYREEE (reference sequence). The CDR3 is made up of 15 amino acids. V was cut by 5 bases and J by 6 bases, with 18 bases left in between. CDR3 DNA: TGTGCCAGCAGGGGGAAGGGGGGGGCTGTCAATGAGCAGTTCTTC. It specifies CASRGKGGAVNEQFF.

The chain employs TRBV30 and TRBJ1-4; D unclear. CDR3 length: 13 residues. Per the germline V gene, CDR1 is GTSNPN and CDR2 is SVGIG (reference sequence). Trimming shortened V by 5 bases and J by 3 bases, and 10 bases separated the two germline ends. CDR3 in amino acids: CAWAEGSNEKLFF. CDR3 in DNA: TGTGCCTGGGCGGAGGGCTCTAATGAAAAACTGTTTTTT. The full variable domain, rest sourced from reference TRBV30 and TRBJ1-4, is SQTIHQWPATLVQPVGSPLSLECTVEGTSNPNLYWYRQAAGRGLQLLFYSVGIGQISSEVPQNLSASRPQDRQFILSSKKLLLSDSGFYLCAWAEGSNEKLFFGSGTQLSVL.